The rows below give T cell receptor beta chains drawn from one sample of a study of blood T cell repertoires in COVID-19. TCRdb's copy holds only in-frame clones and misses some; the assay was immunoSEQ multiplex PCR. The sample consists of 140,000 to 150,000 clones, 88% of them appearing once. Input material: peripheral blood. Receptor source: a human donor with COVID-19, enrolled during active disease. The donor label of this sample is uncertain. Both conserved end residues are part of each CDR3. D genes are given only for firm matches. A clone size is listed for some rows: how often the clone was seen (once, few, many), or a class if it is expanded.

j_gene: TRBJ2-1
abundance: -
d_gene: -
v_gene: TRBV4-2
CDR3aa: CASSQGGSGYNEQFF
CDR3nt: TGTGCCAGCAGCCAAGGAGGGAGCGGCTACAATGAGCAGTTCTTC

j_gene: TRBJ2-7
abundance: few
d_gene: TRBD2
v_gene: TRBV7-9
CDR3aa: CASSPPGGDRGYYEQYF
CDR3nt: TGTGCCAGCAGCCCCCCCGGGGGGGATAGGGGGTACTACGAGCAGTACTTC

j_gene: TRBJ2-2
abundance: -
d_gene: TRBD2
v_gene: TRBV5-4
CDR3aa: CASSLSSGTANTGELFF
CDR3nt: TGTGCCAGCAGCTTATCTAGCGGGACCGCGAACACCGGGGAGCTGTTTTTT

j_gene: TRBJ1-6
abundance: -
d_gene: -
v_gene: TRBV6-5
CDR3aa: CASSYQGPGYNSPLHF
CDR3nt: TGTGCCAGCAGTTACCAGGGGCCGGGCTATAATTCACCCCTCCACTTT

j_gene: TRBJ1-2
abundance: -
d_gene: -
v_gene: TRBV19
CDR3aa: CASSIPGRMLGGYTF
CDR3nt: TGTGCCAGTAGTATCCCAGGCAGGATGCTCGGTGGCTACACCTTC

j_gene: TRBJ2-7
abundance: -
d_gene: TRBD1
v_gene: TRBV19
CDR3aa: CASSVPGQGRFEQYF
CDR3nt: TGTGCCAGTAGTGTACCGGGACAGGGGCGATTCGAGCAGTACTTC

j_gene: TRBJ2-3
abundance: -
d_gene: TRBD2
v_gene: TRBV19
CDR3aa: CASSSGTSGSGLDTQYF
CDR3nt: TGTGCCAGTAGTTCCGGGACTAGCGGGAGTGGATTAGATACGCAGTATTTT

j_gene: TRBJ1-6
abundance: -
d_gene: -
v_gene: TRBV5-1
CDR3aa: CASSLDGGNSPLHF
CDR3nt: TGCGCCAGCAGCTTGGACGGGGGGAATTCACCCCTCCACTTT

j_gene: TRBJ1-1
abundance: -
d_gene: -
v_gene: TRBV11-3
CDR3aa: CASSTGRWDTEAFF
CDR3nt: TGTGCCAGCAGCACAGGAAGGTGGGACACTGAAGCTTTCTTT

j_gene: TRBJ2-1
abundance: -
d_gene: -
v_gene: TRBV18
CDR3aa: CASSEGAGLNEQFF
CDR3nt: TGTGCCAGCTCGGAAGGGGCCGGACTAAATGAGCAGTTCTTC

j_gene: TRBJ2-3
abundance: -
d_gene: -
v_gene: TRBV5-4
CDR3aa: CASSRRVGASTDTQYF
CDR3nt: TGTGCCAGCAGCCGCCGTGTGGGAGCTAGCACAGATACGCAGTATTTT

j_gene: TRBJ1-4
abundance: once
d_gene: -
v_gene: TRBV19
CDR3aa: CASSIVGGTNEKLFF
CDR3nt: TGTGCCAGTAGTATAGTCGGGGGAACTAATGAAAAACTGTTTTTT

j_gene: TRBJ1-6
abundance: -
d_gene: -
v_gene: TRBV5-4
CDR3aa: CASSLDREDSPLHF
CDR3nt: TGTGCCAGCAGCTTGGATAGGGAGGATTCACCCCTCCACTTT

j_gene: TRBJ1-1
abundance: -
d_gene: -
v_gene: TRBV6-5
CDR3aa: CASRRQNTEAFF
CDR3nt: TGTGCCAGCAGACGACAGAACACTGAAGCTTTCTTT

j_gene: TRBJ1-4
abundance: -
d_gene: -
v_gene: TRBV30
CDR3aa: CAWSATFKEEKLFF
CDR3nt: TGTGCCTGGAGTGCGACTTTTAAAGAGGAAAAACTGTTTTTT

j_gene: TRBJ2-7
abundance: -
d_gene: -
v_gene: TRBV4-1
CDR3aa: CASSQDLGDEQYF
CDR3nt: TGCGCCAGCAGCCAAGATTTAGGGGACGAGCAGTACTTC

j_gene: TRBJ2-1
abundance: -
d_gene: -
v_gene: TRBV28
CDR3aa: CASRKQGYEQFF
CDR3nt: TGTGCCAGCAGGAAACAGGGATATGAGCAGTTCTTC

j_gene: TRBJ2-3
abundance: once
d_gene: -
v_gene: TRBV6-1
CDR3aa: CASSEAWPGDTQYF
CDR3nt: TGTGCCAGCAGTGAAGCGTGGCCGGGGGATACGCAGTATTTT

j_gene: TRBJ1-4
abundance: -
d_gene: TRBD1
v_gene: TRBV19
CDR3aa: CASSMGQGKNEKLFF
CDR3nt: TGTGCCAGTAGTATGGGACAGGGCAAAAATGAAAAACTGTTTTTT

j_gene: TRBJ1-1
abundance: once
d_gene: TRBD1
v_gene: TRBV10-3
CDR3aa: CAISGRQGHTEAFF
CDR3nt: TGTGCCATCAGTGGCCGACAGGGACACACTGAAGCTTTCTTT

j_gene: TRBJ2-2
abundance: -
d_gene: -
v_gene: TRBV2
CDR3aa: CASRELHVGELFF
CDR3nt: TGTGCCAGCAGGGAGCTCCATGTCGGGGAGCTGTTTTTT

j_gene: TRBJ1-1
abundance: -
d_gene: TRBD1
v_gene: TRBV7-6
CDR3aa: CASSPFQGANTEAFF
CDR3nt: TGTGCCAGCAGCCCCTTTCAGGGGGCCAACACTGAAGCTTTCTTT

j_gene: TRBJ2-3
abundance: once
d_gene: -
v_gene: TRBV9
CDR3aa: CASSASTSGDTQYF
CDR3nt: TGTGCCAGCAGCGCCTCGACTAGTGGCGATACGCAGTATTTT

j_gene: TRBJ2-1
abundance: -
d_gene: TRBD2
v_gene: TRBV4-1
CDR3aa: CASSQEGGRMGREQFF
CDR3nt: TGCGCCAGCAGCCAAGAGGGGGGGAGGATGGGCCGTGAGCAGTTCTTC

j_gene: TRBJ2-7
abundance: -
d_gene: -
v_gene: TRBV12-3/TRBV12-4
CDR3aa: CASSFSGYEQYF
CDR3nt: TGTGCCAGCAGTTTTTCCGGCTACGAGCAGTACTTC

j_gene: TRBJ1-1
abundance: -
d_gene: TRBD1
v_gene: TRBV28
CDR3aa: CAGRTGQGDTEAFF
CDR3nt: TGTGCCGGGCGGACAGGGCAAGGGGACACTGAAGCTTTCTTT

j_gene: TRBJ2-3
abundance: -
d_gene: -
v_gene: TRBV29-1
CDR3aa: CSVVRDTDTQYF
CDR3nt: TGCAGCGTTGTGCGGGACACAGATACGCAGTATTTT